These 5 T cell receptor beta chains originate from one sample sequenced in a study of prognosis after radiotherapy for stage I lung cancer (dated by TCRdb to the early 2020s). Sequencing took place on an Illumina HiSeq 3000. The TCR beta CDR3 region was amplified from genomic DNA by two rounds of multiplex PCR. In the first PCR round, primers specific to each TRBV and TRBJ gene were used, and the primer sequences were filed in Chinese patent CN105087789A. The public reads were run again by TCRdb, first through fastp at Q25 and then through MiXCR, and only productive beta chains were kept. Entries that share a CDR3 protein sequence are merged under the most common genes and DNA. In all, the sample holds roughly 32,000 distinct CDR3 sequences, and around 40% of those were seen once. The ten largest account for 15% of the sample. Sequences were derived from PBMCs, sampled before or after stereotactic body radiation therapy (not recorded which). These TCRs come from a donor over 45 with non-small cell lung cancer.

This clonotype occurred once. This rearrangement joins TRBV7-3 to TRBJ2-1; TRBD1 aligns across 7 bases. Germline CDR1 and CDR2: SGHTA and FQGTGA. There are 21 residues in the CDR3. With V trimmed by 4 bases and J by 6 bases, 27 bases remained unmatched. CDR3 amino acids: CASSSDPQKTGNASRLNEQFF. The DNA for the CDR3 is TGTGCCAGCAGCTCCGACCCACAAAAGACAGGGAATGCCTCCCGACTCAATGAGCAGTTCTTC.

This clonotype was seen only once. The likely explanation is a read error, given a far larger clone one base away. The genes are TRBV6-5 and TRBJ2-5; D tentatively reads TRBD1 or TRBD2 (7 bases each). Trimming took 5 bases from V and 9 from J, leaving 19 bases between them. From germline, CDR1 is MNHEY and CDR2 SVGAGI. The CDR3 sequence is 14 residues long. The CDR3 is CASSRQGPAGSQYF. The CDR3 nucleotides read TGTGCCAGCAGTCGACAGGGCCCAGCGGGGTCCCAGTACTTC.

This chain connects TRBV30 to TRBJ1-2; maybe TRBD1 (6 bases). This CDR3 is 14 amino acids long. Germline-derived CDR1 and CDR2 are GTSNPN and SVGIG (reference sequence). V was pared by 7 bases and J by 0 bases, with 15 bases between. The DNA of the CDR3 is TGTGCCTCCTCACAGGGAGTGGCTAACTATGGCTACACCTTC. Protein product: CASSQGVANYGYTF. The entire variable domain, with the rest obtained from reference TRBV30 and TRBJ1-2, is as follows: SQTIHQWPATLVQPVGSPLSLECTVEGTSNPNLYWYRQAAGRGLQLLFYSVGIGQISSEVPQNLSASRPQDRQFILSSKKLLLSDSGFYLCASSQGVANYGYTFGSGTRLTVV.

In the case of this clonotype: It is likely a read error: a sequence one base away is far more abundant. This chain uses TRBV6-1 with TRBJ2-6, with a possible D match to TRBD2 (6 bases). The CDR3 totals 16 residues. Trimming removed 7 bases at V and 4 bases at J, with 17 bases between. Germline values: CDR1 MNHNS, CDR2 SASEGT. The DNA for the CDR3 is TGTGCCAGCATCCCTAGCGAGGTGCCCGGGGCCAACGTCCTGACTTTC. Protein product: CASIPSEVPGANVLTF.

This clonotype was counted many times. DNA for the CDR3: TGCGCCAGCAGCCAGAGACAGGCCTCTCTCTCTGGAAACACCATATATTTT. This encodes CASSQRQASLSGNTIYF. The chain employs TRBV4-1 and TRBJ1-3, with TRBD1 as a possible D gene (6 bases). Germline CDR1 and CDR2: MGHRA and YSYEKL. Trimming pared 3 bases from V and 0 bases from J, leaving 15 bases between. The CDR3 runs to 17 residues.